Below, 12 T cell receptor beta chains from the same sample are listed, as sequenced in a study of cytotoxic CD8 clonotypes in ibrutinib-treated CLL. Only in-frame clones appear in the TCRdb table, and some are missing; sequencing was by immunoSEQ multiplex PCR. The sample has some 46,000 clones, roughly 69% seen once. The starting material was PBMCs, obtained after 12 months of ibrutinib treatment. These receptors originate from a human donor with chronic lymphocytic leukemia.

V is TRBV2 and J is TRBJ1-3; D is uncertain. The V and J ends lost 8 bases and 0 bases respectively, with 11 bases between them. Germline CDR1 reads SNHLY; CDR2 reads FYNNEI. The CDR3 sequence is 14 residues long. The CDR3 here is CASVGSRSGNTIYF. As DNA, the CDR3 is TGTGCCAGCGTCGGGTCCCGCTCTGGAAACACCATATATTTT.

The chain links TRBV7-9 to TRBJ1-4; TRBD1 might be the D (5 bases). With 2 bases removed from V and 7 bases from J, the gap between germline ends came to 26 bases. CDR3 length: 19 residues. In germline, CDR1 is SEHNR, CDR2 FQNEAQ (reference sequence). In DNA, the CDR3 is TGTGCCAGCAGCTTAAAGACGGGGGGACGGCGGTTTGTGAGTGAAAAACTGTTTTTT. Amino acid sequence: CASSLKTGGRRFVSEKLFF.

The CDR3 loop is CASGAVGKGLYGYTF. The CDR3 region has the DNA TGTGCCTCTGGGGCAGTCGGGAAGGGACTCTATGGCTACACCTTC. The chain uses TRBV28 and TRBJ1-2; the D gene is possibly TRBD1 (5 bases). This CDR3 region has 15 residues. V was shortened by 11 bases and J by 4 bases, with 23 bases between the two germline ends. The germline gives CDR1 MDHEN, CDR2 SYDVKM.

V is TRBV5-6 and J is TRBJ1-3; no firm D call. Trimming removed 3 bases at V and 1 base at J, with 8 bases between. The CDR3 sequence is 14 residues long. Germline V lookup: CDR1 SGHDT, CDR2 YYEEEE. Here the CDR3 DNA reads TGTGCCAGCAGCTGGCGTTCATCTGGAAACACCATATATTTT. Translation gives CASSWRSSGNTIYF.

CDR3 amino acids: CAWSLRVTTDTQYF. CDR3 DNA: TGTGCCTGGAGTTTGCGGGTAACCACAGATACGCAGTATTTT. The J gene is TRBJ2-3, the V gene TRBV30, with a possible D match to TRBD2 (5 bases). The CDR3 extends over 14 amino acids. V gave up 2 bases and J gave up 2 bases, with 11 bases separating them. Germline-derived CDR1 and CDR2 are GTSNPN and SVGIG (reference sequence).

This chain connects TRBV7-3 to TRBJ2-1; 7 bases map to TRBD2. Trimming took 2 bases from V and 8 from J; bases not matched to a gene: 9. Germline CDR1 and CDR2: SGHTA and FQGTGA. The CDR3 contains 15 residues. CDR3 protein: CASSLSGLPVHEQFF. The CDR3 bases are TGTGCCAGCAGCTTATCGGGACTACCCGTTCATGAGCAGTTCTTC.

This clone was picked up a small number of times. V and J are TRBV6-1 and TRBJ2-1; possible D gene TRBD1, 5 bases. The CDR3 is 15 residues long. V gave up 2 bases and J gave up 1 base, with 9 bases separating them. Per germline, CDR1 MNHNS and CDR2 SASEGT. This chain's CDR3 is CASSEQGNSYNEQFF. The CDR3 nucleotides are TGTGCCAGCAGTGAACAGGGTAATTCCTACAATGAGCAGTTCTTC.

J is TRBJ1-5 and V is TRBV29-1; D unresolved. This CDR3 spans 13 amino acids. CDR1 SQVTM and CDR2 ANQGSEA come from the germline V gene. Trimming pared 6 bases from V and 2 bases from J, leaving 11 bases between. CDR3 sequence (DNA): TGCAGCGTCTCGGGTCGGGGCAATCAGCCCCAGCATTTT. This sequence encodes CSVSGRGNQPQHF.

This clone turned up a few times. This chain uses TRBV6-1 with TRBJ2-1; D uncertain. The CDR3 is 13 residues long. V was clipped by 2 bases and J by 9 bases, with 11 bases between them. From germline, CDR1 is MNHNS and CDR2 SASEGT. CDR3 DNA: TGTGCCAGCAGTGAAACCCCTTGGAGTGAGCAGTTCTTC. As protein: CASSETPWSEQFF.

The chain has TRBV7-9 and TRBJ2-1; D call uncertain. The CDR3 is 14 residues long. Trimming left V 1 base short and J 8 bases short, with 12 bases between. Germline assignment: CDR1 SEHNR and CDR2 FQNEAQ (reference sequence). This CDR3 reads CASSLGVRPDEQFF. CDR3 nucleotides: TGTGCCAGCAGCTTAGGGGTACGACCCGATGAGCAGTTCTTC.

This clone was picked up one time. The chain couples TRBV19 to TRBJ2-1; 7 positions match TRBD2. The CDR3 loop spans 14 amino acids. Germline CDR1 and CDR2: LNHDA and SQIVND (reference sequence). V dropped 5 bases and J dropped 8; count of bases not matched to a gene: 9. CDR3 DNA sequence: TGTGCCAGTAGTTCACGGGGGGTCTGGGATGAGCAGTTCTTC. Amino acid sequence: CASSSRGVWDEQFF.

Only a few counts were recorded for this clone. The chain combines TRBV7-2 with TRBJ2-1; D may be TRBD1 (5 bases). Per the germline V gene, CDR1 is SGHTA and CDR2 is FQGNSA. Trimming cost V 2 bases and J 5 bases, with 10 bases left between them. CDR3 length: 14 residues. The CDR3 region is CASSLKNRNNEQFF. CDR3 sequence (DNA): TGTGCCAGCAGCTTAAAAAACAGGAACAATGAGCAGTTCTTC.